Sequencing of this T cell receptor beta chain was carried out in a study of memory CD4+ T cells and cytomegalovirus serostatus. Study overall: This sample comes from healthy Belgian adults, under 10 CMV seropositive, approximately 22 seronegative.

The sort gate was single viable CD3+CD4+CD8-CD45RO+ cells for memory CD4+ T cells. Here immunoSEQ multiplex PCR was the method, and the copy in TCRdb shows in-frame clones only, minus some. The table shows some 66,000 clones, with around 76% occurring only once. This receptor was taken from an adult in good health and CMV-seropositive. Sequencing was done on a sample of memory CD4+ T cells from blood.

The CDR3 DNA is TGTGCCAGCAGTTTAGGCGGTAAAGATGGCTACACCTTC. This translates into CASSLGGKDGYTF. This chain joins TRBV28 and TRBJ1-2; D is unresolved. CDR3 length: 13 amino acids. V was pared by 2 bases and J by 6 bases, with 10 bases between. The germline CDR1 and CDR2 sequences are MDHEN and SYDVKM.